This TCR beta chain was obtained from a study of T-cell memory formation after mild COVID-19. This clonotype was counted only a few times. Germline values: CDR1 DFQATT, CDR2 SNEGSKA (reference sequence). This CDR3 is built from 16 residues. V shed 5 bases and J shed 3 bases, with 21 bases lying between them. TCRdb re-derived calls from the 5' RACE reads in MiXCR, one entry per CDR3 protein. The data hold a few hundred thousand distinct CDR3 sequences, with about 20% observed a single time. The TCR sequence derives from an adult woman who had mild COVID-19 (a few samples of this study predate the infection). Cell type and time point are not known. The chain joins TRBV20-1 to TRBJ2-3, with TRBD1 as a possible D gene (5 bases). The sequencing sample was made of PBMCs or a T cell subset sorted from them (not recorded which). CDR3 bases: TGCAGTGCTCCACCAAGGCAGGGATTGGGTACAGATACGCAGTATTTT. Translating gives CSAPPRQGLGTDTQYF.